The entry below gives a single TCR beta chain sequence along with its context. Germline V gives CDR1 LGHDT, CDR2 YNNKEL (reference sequence). The J segment lost 0 bases and the V segment lost 6 bases, leaving 2 bases of the junction unmatched. CDR3 length: 15 amino acids. Resolution of symptoms, clearance, or two negative PCRs was present in recovered Cohort 3 donors. Sequenced by immunoSEQ multiplex PCR; TCRdb stores in-frame clones only, minus some. Among approximately 200,000 clones, approximately 90% were seen once, and the ten largest hold 1.2%. These data are taken from a study of blood T cell repertoires in COVID-19. Study details: From T cells, B-cell-depleted T cells, or PBMCs came the material, which was cDNA or gDNA.

Sequencing was performed on PBMCs or T cells enriched from blood (not recorded which). This TCR derives from a man between 25 and 39 years old who had recovered from COVID-19. V is TRBV3-1 (or the pseudogene TRBV3-2) and J is TRBJ2-2, with 9 bases that match TRBD2. The CDR3 here is CASSLAGPNTGELFF. The CDR3 DNA sequence: TGTGCCAGCAGTCTAGCGGGACCGAACACCGGGGAGCTGTTTTTT.